The sequence of this TCR beta chain was determined in a study of shared clonotypes between healthy human individuals. Overall study findings and caveats: In general, naive subsets displayed greater estimated richness than memory subsets did.

The CDR3 totals 16 residues. V was cut by 5 bases and J by 4 bases, with 17 bases left in between. CDR1 and CDR2 (germline): SEHNR, FQNEAQ (reference sequence). With regard to this clone: Antigen unknown.

Genomic DNA per cell subset filled all wells of several immunoSEQ plates. The repertoire was sequenced with immunoSEQ multiplex PCR; TCRdb's copy has only in-frame clones and lacks some. In the table there are around 2.1 million clones, 90% to 97% of which are singletons. This TCR was sampled from a man between 18 and 35 years old in good health. The material sequenced was naive CD4+ T cells sorted from blood. Noted subset: CD45RA+ positively selected. V is TRBV7-9 and J is TRBJ1-4, with D perhaps TRBD1 (6 bases). The CDR3 is CASSLTPDRDNEKLFF. For the CDR3, the DNA is TGTGCCAGCAGCCTAACACCGGACAGAGATAATGAAAAACTGTTTTTT.